The 3 T cell receptor beta chains in this list originate from one sample, sequenced in a study of blood T cell repertoires in COVID-19. Clones were sequenced by immunoSEQ multiplex PCR, and TCRdb holds only the in-frame ones, with some missing. The sample yields 70,000 to 85,000 clones, 86% seen once. Sequencing used peripheral blood. Receptors were obtained from an elderly woman in a cohort sampled during active or convalescent COVID-19.

The chain carries TRBV29-1 and TRBJ2-3; the match to TRBD2 covers 8 bases. There are 14 residues in the CDR3. Germline CDR1 and CDR2: SQVTM and ANQGSEA. J lost 2 bases, V lost 4 bases, and 5 bases had no gene match. CDR3 sequence reads: CSVAPSGPTDTQYF. As DNA, the CDR3 is TGCAGCGTTGCGCCTAGCGGGCCCACAGATACGCAGTATTTT.

This sequence joins TRBV19 and TRBJ1-6, with 9 bases that match TRBD1. Germline V gives CDR1 LNHDA, CDR2 SQIVND (reference sequence). V lost 5 bases, J lost 7 bases, and 6 bases stayed unmatched. The CDR3 has 15 amino acids. The CDR3 DNA follows: TGTGCCAGTAGTTCCGGGACAGGGCTGAATTCACCCCTCCACTTT. This codes for CASSSGTGLNSPLHF.

The rearrangement joins TRBV6-6 to TRBJ1-4, with 9 bases matching TRBD1. In germline, CDR1 is MNHNY, CDR2 SVGAGI (reference sequence). The junction had 5 bases not matched to a gene; V was cut back by 5 bases and J by 4 bases. This CDR3 is built from 15 residues. In DNA form, the CDR3 reads TGTGCCAGCAGTACAGGACAGGGGATTAATGAAAAACTGTTTTTT. Translating it yields CASSTGQGINEKLFF.